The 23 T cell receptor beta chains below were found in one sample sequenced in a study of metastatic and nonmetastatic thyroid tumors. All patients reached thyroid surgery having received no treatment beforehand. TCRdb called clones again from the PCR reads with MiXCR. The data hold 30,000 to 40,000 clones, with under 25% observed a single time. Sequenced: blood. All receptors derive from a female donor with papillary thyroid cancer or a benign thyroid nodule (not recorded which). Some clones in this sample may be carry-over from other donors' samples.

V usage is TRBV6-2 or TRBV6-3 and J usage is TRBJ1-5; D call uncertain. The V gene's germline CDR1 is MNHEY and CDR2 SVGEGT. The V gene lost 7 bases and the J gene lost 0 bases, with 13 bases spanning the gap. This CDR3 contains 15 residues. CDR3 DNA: TGTGCCAGCATCGGAGAAGAGAATAGCAATCAGCCCCAGCATTTT. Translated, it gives CASIGEENSNQPQHF.

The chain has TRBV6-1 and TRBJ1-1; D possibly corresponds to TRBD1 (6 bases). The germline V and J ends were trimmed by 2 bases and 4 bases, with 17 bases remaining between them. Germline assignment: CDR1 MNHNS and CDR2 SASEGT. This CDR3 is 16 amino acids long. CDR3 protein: CASSETLEGVRTEAFF. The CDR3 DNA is TGTGCCAGCAGTGAAACGCTTGAGGGGGTTCGCACTGAAGCTTTCTTT.

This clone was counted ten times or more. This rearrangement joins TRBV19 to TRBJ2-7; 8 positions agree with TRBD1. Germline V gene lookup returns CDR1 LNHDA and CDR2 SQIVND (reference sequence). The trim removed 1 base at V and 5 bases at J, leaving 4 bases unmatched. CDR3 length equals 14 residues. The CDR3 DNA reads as TGTGCCAGTAGTATAGGTGTGACAGGGGACGAGCAGTACTTC. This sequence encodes CASSIGVTGDEQYF.

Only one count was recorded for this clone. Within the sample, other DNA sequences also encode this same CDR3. The CDR3 bases are TGTGCCAGCAGCCTTCGGACAGATTCACCCCTCCACTTT. Translated, it gives CASSLRTDSPLHF. V gene TRBV5-5 combines with J gene TRBJ1-6; TRBD1 might be the D (6 bases). The CDR3 contains 13 residues. V lost 4 bases, J lost 8 bases, and 10 bases lay in between. Germline V lookup: CDR1 SGHKS, CDR2 YYEKEE (reference sequence).

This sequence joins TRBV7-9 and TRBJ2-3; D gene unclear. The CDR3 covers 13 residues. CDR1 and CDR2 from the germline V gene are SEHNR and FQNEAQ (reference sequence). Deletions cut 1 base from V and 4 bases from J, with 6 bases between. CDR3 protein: CASSLDPPDTQYF. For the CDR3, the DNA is TGTGCCAGCAGCTTAGACCCTCCAGATACGCAGTATTTT.

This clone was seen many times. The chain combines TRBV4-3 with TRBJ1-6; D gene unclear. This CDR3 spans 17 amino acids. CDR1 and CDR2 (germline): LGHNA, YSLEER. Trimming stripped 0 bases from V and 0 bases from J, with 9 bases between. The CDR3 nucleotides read TGCGCCAGCAGCCAAGATATAGGGAGCTCCTATAATTCACCCCTCCACTTT. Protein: CASSQDIGSSYNSPLHF.

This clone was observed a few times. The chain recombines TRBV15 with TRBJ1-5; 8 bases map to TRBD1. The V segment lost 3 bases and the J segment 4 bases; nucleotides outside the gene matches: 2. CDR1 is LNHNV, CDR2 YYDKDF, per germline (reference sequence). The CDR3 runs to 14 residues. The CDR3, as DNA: TGTGCCACCAGCAGGGGACAGGAAAATCAGCCCCAGCATTTT. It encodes CATSRGQENQPQHF.

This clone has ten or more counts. The CDR3 DNA follows: TGTGCCATCAGGGATGGAGAAGAGACCCAGTACTTC. Amino acid sequence: CAIRDGEETQYF. The J gene is TRBJ2-5, the V gene TRBV10-3; D is ambiguous. The CDR3 loop spans 12 amino acids. Germline values: CDR1 ENHRY, CDR2 SYGVKD. Trimming removed 6 bases from V and 3 bases from J, with 8 bases in between.

CDR3 residues: CASSPGTSGYNEQFF. The CDR3, as DNA: TGCGCCAGCAGCCCTGGGACTAGCGGCTACAATGAGCAGTTCTTC. The rearrangement joins TRBV5-1 to TRBJ2-1; 11 bases fit TRBD2. The CDR3 length is 15 residues. Germline V CDR1 and CDR2: SGHRS, YFSETQ. Trimming cost V 4 bases and J 3 bases; bases outside gene matches: 3.

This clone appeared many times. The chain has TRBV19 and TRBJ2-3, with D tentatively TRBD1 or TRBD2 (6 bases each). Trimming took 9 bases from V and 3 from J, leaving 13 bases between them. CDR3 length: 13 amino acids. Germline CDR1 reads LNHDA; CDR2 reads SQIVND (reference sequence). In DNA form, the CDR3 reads TGTGCCAGCGGAGAAGGGGGGACAGATACGCAGTATTTT. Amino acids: CASGEGGTDTQYF. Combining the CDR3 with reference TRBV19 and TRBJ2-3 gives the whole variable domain DGGITQSPKYLFRKEGQNVTLSCEQNLNHDAMYWYRQDPGQGLRLIYYSQIVNDFQKGDIAEGYSVSREKKESFPLTVTSAQKNPTAFYLCASGEGGTDTQYFGPGTRLTVL.

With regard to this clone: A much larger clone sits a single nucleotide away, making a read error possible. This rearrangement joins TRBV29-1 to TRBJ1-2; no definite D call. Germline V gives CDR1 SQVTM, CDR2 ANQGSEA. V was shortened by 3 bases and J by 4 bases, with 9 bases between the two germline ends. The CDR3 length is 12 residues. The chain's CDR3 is CSVDPCRYGYTF. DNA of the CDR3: TGCAGCGTTGACCCATGCCGCTATGGCTACACCTTC.

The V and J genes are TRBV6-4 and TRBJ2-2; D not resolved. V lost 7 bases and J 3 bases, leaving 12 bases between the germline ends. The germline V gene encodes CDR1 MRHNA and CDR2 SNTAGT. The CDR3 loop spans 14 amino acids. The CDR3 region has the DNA TGTGCCAGCATATGGCAGGAGTACACCGGGGAGCTGTTTTTT. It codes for CASIWQEYTGELFF.

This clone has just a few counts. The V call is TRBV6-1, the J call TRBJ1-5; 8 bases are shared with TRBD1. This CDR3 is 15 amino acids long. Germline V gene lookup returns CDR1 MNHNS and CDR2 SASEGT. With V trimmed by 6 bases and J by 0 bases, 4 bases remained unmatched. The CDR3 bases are TGTGCCAGCAGGGAGACAGGGGATAGCAATCAGCCCCAGCATTTT. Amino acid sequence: CASRETGDSNQPQHF.

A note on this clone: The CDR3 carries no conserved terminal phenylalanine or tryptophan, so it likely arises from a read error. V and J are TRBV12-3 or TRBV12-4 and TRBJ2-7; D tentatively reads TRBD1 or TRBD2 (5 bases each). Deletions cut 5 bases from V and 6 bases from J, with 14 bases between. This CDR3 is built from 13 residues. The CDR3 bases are TGTGCCAGCAGTCCTTACCGGGGCTTCGAGCAGTACTCC. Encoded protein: CASSPYRGFEQYS.

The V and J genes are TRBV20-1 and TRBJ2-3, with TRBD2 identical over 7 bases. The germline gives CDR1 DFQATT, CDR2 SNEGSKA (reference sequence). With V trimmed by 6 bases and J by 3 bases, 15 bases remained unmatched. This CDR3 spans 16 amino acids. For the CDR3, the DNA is TGCAGTGCCGCACTGTACACTAGCGTTGGGACAGATACGCAGTATTTT. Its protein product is CSAALYTSVGTDTQYF.

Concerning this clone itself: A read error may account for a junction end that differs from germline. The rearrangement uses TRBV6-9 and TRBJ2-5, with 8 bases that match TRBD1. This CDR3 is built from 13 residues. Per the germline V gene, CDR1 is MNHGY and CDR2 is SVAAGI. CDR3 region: CASSWTGSETQYF. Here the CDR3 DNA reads TGCGCCAGCAGTTGGACAGGGTCCGAGACCCAGTACTTC.

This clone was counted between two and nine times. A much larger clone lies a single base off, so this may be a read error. CDR3 region: CATIRGTVSYEQYF. As DNA, the CDR3 is TGTGCCACCATCAGAGGGACAGTTTCCTACGAGCAGTACTTC. The chain couples TRBV15 to TRBJ2-7; 7 bases are shared with TRBD1. The CDR3 totals 14 residues. Germline V lookup: CDR1 LNHNV, CDR2 YYDKDF (reference sequence).

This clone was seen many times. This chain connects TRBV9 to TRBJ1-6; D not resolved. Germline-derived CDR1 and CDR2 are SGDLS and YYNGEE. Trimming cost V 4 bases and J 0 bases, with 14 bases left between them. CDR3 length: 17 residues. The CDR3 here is CASSLRPERSYNSPLHF. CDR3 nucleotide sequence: TGTGCCAGCAGCTTACGACCGGAACGCTCCTATAATTCACCCCTCCACTTT. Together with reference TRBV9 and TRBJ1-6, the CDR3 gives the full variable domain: DSGVTQTPKHLITATGQRVTLRCSPRSGDLSVYWYQQSLDQGLQFLIQYYNGEERAKGNILERFSAQQFPDLHSELNLSSLELGDSALYFCASSLRPERSYNSPLHFGNGTRLTVT.

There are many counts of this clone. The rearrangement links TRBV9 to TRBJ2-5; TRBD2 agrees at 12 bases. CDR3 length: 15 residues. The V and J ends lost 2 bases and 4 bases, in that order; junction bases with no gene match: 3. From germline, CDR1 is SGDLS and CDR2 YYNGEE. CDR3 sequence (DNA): TGTGCCAGCAGCGTCAGGACTAGCGGGGCAGAGACCCAGTACTTC. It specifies CASSVRTSGAETQYF.

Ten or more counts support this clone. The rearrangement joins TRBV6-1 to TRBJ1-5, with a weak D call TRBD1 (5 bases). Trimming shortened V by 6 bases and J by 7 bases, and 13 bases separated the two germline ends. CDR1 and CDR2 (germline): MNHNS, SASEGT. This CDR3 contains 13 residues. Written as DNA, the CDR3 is TGTGCCAGCAGCCTCGCGAGGGACCAGCCCCAGCATTTT. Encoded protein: CASSLARDQPQHF.

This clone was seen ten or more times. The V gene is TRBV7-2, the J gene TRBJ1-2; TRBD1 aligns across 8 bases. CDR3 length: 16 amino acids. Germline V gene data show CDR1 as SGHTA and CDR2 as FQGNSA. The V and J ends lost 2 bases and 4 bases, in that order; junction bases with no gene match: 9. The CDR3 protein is CASSLPPGQGGYGYTF. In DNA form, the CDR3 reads TGTGCCAGCAGCTTACCCCCAGGACAGGGAGGCTATGGCTACACCTTC. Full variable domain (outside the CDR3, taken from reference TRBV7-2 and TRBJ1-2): GAGVSQSPSNKVTEKGKDVELRCDPISGHTALYWYRQSLGQGLEFLIYFQGNSAPDKSGLPSDRFSAERTGGSVSTLTIQRTQQEDSAVYLCASSLPPGQGGYGYTFGSGTRLTVV.

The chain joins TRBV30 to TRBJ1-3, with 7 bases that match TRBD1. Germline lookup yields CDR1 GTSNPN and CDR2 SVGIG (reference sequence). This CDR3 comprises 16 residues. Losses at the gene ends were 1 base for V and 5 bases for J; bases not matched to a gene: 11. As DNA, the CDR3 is TGTGCCTGGAGTGCCCCCCGGACAGGCGAAAGAAACACCATATATTTT. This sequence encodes CAWSAPRTGERNTIYF.

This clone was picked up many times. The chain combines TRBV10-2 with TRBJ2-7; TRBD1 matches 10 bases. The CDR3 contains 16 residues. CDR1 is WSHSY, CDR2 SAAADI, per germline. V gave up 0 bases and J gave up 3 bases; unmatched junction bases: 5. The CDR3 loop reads CASSESLGTGDYEQYF. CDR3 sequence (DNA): TGCGCCAGCAGTGAGTCCTTGGGGACAGGGGACTACGAGCAGTACTTC.